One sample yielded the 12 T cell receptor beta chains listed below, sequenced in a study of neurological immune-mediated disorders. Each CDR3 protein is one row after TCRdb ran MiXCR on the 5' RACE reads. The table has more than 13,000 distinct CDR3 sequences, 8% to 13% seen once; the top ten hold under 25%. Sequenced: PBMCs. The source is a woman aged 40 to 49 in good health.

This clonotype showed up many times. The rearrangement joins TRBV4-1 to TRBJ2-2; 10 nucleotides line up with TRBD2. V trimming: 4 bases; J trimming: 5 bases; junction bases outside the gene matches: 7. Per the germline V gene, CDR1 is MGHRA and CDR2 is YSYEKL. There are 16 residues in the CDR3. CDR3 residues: CASSLPSGGGTGELFF. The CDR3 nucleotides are TGCGCCAGCAGCCTCCCTAGCGGGGGTGGTACCGGGGAGCTGTTTTTT.

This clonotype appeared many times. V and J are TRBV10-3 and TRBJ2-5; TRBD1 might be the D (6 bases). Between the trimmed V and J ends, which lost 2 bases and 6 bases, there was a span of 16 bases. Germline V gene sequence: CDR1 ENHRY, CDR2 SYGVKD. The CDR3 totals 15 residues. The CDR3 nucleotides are TGTGCCATCAGTGAGGCCGGACAGTTTGGAAAGACCCAGTACTTC. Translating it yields CAISEAGQFGKTQYF.

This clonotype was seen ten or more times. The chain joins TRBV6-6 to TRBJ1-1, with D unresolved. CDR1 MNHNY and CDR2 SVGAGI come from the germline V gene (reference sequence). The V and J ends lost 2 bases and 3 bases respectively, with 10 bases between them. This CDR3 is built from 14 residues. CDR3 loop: CASSYVPEDTEAFF. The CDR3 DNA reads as TGTGCCAGCAGTTACGTGCCCGAGGACACTGAAGCTTTCTTT.

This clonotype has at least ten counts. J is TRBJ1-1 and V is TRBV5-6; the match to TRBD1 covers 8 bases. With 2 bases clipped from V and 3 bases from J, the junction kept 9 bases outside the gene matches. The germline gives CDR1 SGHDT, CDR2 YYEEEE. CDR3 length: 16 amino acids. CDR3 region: CASSFRTGPRYTEAFF. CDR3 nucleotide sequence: TGTGCCAGCAGCTTTAGGACAGGGCCCCGTTACACTGAAGCTTTCTTT.

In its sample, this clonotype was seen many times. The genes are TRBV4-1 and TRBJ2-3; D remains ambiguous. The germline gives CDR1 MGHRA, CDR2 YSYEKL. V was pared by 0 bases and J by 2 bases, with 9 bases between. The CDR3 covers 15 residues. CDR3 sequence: CASSQESASTDTQYF. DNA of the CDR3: TGCGCCAGCAGCCAAGAGTCGGCCTCCACAGATACGCAGTATTTT.

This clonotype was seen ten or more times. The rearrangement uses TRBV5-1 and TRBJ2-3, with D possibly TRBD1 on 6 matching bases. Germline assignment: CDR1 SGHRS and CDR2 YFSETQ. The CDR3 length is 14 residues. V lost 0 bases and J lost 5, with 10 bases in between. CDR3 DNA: TGCGCCAGCAGCTTGGGGACAGCGAGAGATACGCAGTATTTT. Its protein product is CASSLGTARDTQYF.

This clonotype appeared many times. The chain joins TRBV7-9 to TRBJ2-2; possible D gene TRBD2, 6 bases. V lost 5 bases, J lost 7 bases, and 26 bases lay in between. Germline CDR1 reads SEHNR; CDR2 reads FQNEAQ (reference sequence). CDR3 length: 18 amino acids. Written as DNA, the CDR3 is TGTGCCAGCAGCCCATCTACGGGCGGGATTGCGGGCGGCGGGGAGCTGTTTTTT. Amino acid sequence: CASSPSTGGIAGGGELFF.

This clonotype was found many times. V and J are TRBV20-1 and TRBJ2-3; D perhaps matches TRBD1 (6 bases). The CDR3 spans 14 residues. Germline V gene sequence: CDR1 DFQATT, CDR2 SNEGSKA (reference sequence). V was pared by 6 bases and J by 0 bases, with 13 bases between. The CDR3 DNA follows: TGCAGTGCACGGGACACGGAGAGCACAGATACGCAGTATTTT. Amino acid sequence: CSARDTESTDTQYF.

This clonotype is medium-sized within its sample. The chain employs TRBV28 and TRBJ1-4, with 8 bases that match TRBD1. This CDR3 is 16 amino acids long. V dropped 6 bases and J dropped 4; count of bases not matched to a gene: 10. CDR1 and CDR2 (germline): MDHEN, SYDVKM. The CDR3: CASSQPDRADNEKLFF. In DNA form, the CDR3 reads TGTGCCAGCAGCCAACCGGACAGGGCGGATAATGAAAAACTGTTTTTT.

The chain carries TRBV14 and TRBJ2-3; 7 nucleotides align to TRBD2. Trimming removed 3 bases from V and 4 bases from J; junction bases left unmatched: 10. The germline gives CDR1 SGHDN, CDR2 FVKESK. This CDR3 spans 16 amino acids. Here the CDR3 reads CASSQITGGRADTQYF. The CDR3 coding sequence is TGTGCCAGCAGCCAGATAACGGGAGGACGGGCAGATACGCAGTATTTT.

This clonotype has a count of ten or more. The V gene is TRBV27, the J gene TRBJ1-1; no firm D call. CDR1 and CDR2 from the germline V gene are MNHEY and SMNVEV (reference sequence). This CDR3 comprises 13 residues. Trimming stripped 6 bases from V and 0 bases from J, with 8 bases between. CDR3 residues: CASSVAVNTEAFF. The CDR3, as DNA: TGTGCCAGCAGCGTTGCGGTGAACACTGAAGCTTTCTTT.

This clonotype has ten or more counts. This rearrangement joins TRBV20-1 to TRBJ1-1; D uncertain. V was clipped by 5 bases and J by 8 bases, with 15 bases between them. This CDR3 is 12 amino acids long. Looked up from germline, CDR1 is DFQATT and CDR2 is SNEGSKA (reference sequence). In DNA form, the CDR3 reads TGCAGTGCTGCCCTGGGAGGGCCCGAAGCTTTCTTT. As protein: CSAALGGPEAFF.